Listed below are T cell receptor beta chains from one sample, sequenced in a study of cytomegalovirus exposure and HLA in healthy donors. Repertoires were generated with immunoSEQ multiplex PCR, while TCRdb's copy carries only in-frame clones and drops some. The sample consists of about 130,000 clones, roughly two thirds of them appearing once. The sequencing sample was made of PBMCs. These receptors originate from a man aged 25 to 40 in good health and CMV-seropositive. Both conserved end residues are part of each CDR3. Fields, in order: clone size, V gene, J gene, D gene, CDR3 protein, CDR3 DNA. D genes are given only for firm matches. For some rows the clone size is stated as once, few or many, or as a class when expanded; others skip it.

medium-sized,TRBV2,TRBJ1-5,TRBD1,CASMRQGGQPQHF,TGTGCCAGCATGAGACAGGGTGGTCAGCCCCAGCATTTT
NA,TRBV16,TRBJ2-5,TRBD2,CASSQSTGLAGPETQYF,TGTGCCAGCAGCCAATCCACGGGACTAGCGGGCCCAGAGACCCAGTACTTC
NA,TRBV10-3,TRBJ2-1,TRBD2,CAIRTGTSNEQFF,TGTGCCATCAGGACCGGGACTAGCAATGAGCAGTTCTTC
NA,TRBV6-5,TRBJ2-5,TRBD1,CASSMRTGQETQYF,TGTGCCAGCAGTATGAGGACAGGTCAAGAGACCCAGTACTTC
NA,TRBV4-1,TRBJ1-2,NA,CASSQERRVYGYTF,TGCGCCAGCAGCCAAGAGAGGAGGGTCTATGGCTACACCTTC
NA,TRBV18,TRBJ1-4,NA,CASSPKGQSKLFF,TGTGCCAGCTCACCAAAAGGACAGAGCAAACTGTTTTTT
NA,TRBV5-1,TRBJ1-1,NA,CASSDAENTEAFF,TGCGCCAGCAGCGATGCGGAGAACACTGAAGCTTTCTTT
medium-sized,TRBV4-3,TRBJ2-1,NA,CASSLRTWSYNEQFF,TGCGCCAGCAGCCTAAGAACATGGTCCTACAATGAGCAGTTCTTC
NA,TRBV28,TRBJ1-5,TRBD1,CASSIPGGTISNQPQHF,TGTGCCAGCAGTATCCCAGGGGGGACCATTAGCAATCAGCCCCAGCATTTT
NA,TRBV5-1,TRBJ2-7,TRBD2,CASSARTSVSSYEQYF,TGCGCCAGCAGCGCCAGGACTAGCGTGAGCTCCTACGAGCAGTACTTC
NA,TRBV13,TRBJ2-6,NA,CASSLRNPGANVLTF,TGTGCCAGCAGCCTGAGGAATCCTGGGGCCAACGTCCTGACTTTC
NA,TRBV5-1,TRBJ2-7,TRBD2,CASSLSRVAGGSFSYEQYF,TGCGCCAGCAGCTTGAGTCGTGTAGCGGGGGGCTCCTTCTCCTACGAGCAGTACTTC
NA,TRBV15,TRBJ2-5,NA,CATGISERETQYF,TGTGCCACCGGCATTAGCGAGAGAGAGACCCAGTACTTC
NA,TRBV7-9,TRBJ2-3,TRBD2,CSSRKRERTDTQYF,TGTTCCAGCAGGAAGCGGGAACGCACAGATACGCAGTATTTT
NA,TRBV5-6,TRBJ2-2,TRBD2,CASSLGLAGGPNTGELFF,TGTGCCAGCAGCTTGGGGCTAGCGGGAGGGCCCAACACCGGGGAGCTGTTTTTT
NA,TRBV18,TRBJ2-7,NA,CASSRAAAYEQYF,TGTGCCAGCTCGCGAGCGGCAGCCTACGAGCAGTACTTC
NA,TRBV2,TRBJ2-6,NA,CASTQRAAGANVLTF,TGTGCCAGCACCCAGCGAGCAGCTGGGGCCAACGTCCTGACTTTC
few,TRBV9,TRBJ1-1,TRBD1,CASSRTGATEAFF,TGTGCCAGCAGCAGGACAGGGGCCACTGAAGCTTTCTTT
NA,TRBV28,TRBJ1-1,NA,CASSLSTGTLAFF,TGTGCCAGCAGTTTGTCGACGGGTACGTTGGCTTTCTTT
NA,TRBV29-1,TRBJ2-5,TRBD2,CSSNPGTSVETQYF,TGCAGCTCCAATCCCGGGACTAGCGTGGAGACCCAGTACTTC
NA,TRBV5-1,TRBJ2-5,NA,CASSTMTGGAETQYF,TGCGCCAGCAGCACCATGACCGGCGGCGCGGAGACCCAGTACTTC
NA,TRBV7-8,TRBJ1-5,TRBD1,CASSSTRDRWNQPQHF,TGTGCCAGCAGCTCGACCCGGGACAGATGGAATCAGCCCCAGCATTTT
NA,TRBV9,TRBJ2-7,TRBD2,CASSVEAGQGDEQYF,TGTGCCAGCAGCGTAGAAGCGGGGCAAGGGGACGAGCAGTACTTC
NA,TRBV7-2,TRBJ2-2,NA,CASSLFWGLEGATGELFF,TGTGCCAGCAGCTTATTTTGGGGGCTAGAGGGAGCCACCGGGGAGCTGTTTTTT
once,TRBV4-1,TRBJ2-7,NA,CASSQDQGTKQYF,TGCGCCAGCAGCCAAGATCAGGGGACTAAGCAGTACTTC
NA,TRBV15,TRBJ2-3,TRBD1,CATSTGGDTQYF,TGTGCCACCAGTACAGGGGGAGATACGCAGTATTTT
NA,TRBV2,TRBJ2-6,TRBD1,CASSADRVTSGANVLTF,TGTGCCAGCAGTGCCGACAGGGTAACCTCTGGGGCCAACGTCCTGACTTTC
NA,TRBV15,TRBJ2-1,TRBD1,CATSRAGTGGNEQFF,TGTGCCACCAGCAGAGCCGGGACAGGGGGCAATGAGCAGTTCTTC
NA,TRBV7-2,TRBJ2-7,TRBD1,CASSLVGTANYEQYF,TGTGCCAGCAGCTTAGTCGGGACAGCCAACTACGAGCAGTACTTC
NA,TRBV5-1,TRBJ2-2,TRBD2,CASSRPSGRATGELFF,TGCGCCAGCAGCCGTCCTAGCGGGAGGGCCACCGGGGAGCTGTTTTTT
NA,TRBV10-2,TRBJ2-7,NA,CASSERLFAGSHEQYF,TGCGCCAGCAGTGAGCGCCTTTTCGCGGGAAGCCACGAGCAGTACTTC
NA,TRBV6-4,TRBJ2-3,NA,CASSSGSTDTQYF,TGTGCCAGCTCGAGCGGGAGCACAGATACGCAGTATTTT
NA,TRBV19,TRBJ1-2,TRBD1,CASKSLGTANYGYTF,TGTGCCAGTAAAAGCTTGGGGACAGCTAACTATGGCTACACCTTC
NA,TRBV19,TRBJ2-1,TRBD2,CASTPGIAGAFGKQFF,TGTGCCAGTACCCCTGGTATAGCGGGAGCTTTCGGAAAGCAGTTCTTC
NA,TRBV7-9,TRBJ2-5,TRBD1,CSSSLMGTGDEETQYF,TGTTCCAGCAGCTTAATGGGGACAGGGGATGAGGAGACCCAGTACTTC
NA,TRBV28,TRBJ2-7,TRBD2,CASSLSGGLRQYF,TGTGCCAGCAGTTTATCGGGGGGACTGAGGCAGTACTTC
NA,TRBV28,TRBJ2-7,NA,CASSLQGMNYEQYF,TGTGCCAGCAGTTTACAGGGTATGAACTACGAGCAGTACTTC
NA,TRBV27,TRBJ2-3,TRBD2,CASAQREGTDTQYF,TGTGCCAGCGCCCAGCGGGAGGGTACAGATACGCAGTATTTT
NA,TRBV5-1,TRBJ2-1,TRBD2,CASSRKPSGGSYNEQFF,TGCGCCAGCAGCAGGAAGCCTAGCGGAGGCTCCTACAATGAGCAGTTCTTC
NA,TRBV6-5,TRBJ2-4,TRBD1,CASSTMTGEAIQYF,TGTGCCAGCAGTACTATGACAGGGGAGGCCATTCAGTACTTC